The next 27 T cell receptor beta chains were all read from a single sample in a study of blood T cell repertoires in COVID-19. Sequencing was performed with immunoSEQ multiplex PCR; in TCRdb, only in-frame clones are kept and a portion is missing. The sample shows a few hundred thousand clones, around 93% of them seen only once. Sequenced: PBMCs or T cells enriched from blood (not recorded which). The receptor source for this set is a human donor in a cohort exposed to, infected with or recovered from COVID-19 (not recorded which). The donor label of this sample is uncertain.

CDR3 sequence: CASSLGPGQGYTEAFF. The CDR3 coding sequence is TGCGCCAGCAGCTTGGGTCCGGGACAGGGGTACACTGAAGCTTTCTTT. This chain uses TRBV5-1 with TRBJ1-1; TRBD1 aligns across 10 bases. Trimming removed 0 bases from V and 3 bases from J; junction bases left unmatched: 5. This CDR3 has 16 residues. The germline gives CDR1 SGHRS, CDR2 YFSETQ.

The chain has TRBV19 and TRBJ1-1; the D gene is possibly TRBD1 (5 bases). Germline V CDR1 and CDR2: LNHDA, SQIVND (reference sequence). The CDR3 covers 13 residues. V was trimmed by 3 bases and J by 4 bases, leaving 9 bases between them. The CDR3 spells CASSIGARTEAFF. CDR3 bases: TGTGCCAGTAGTATTGGGGCCCGCACTGAAGCTTTCTTT. Together with reference TRBV19 and TRBJ1-1, the CDR3 gives the full variable domain: DGGITQSPKYLFRKEGQNVTLSCEQNLNHDAMYWYRQDPGQGLRLIYYSQIVNDFQKGDIAEGYSVSREKKESFPLTVTSAQKNPTAFYLCASSIGARTEAFFGQGTRLTVV.

V and J are TRBV15 and TRBJ1-1; D is unresolved. The CDR3 extends over 18 amino acids. V lost 1 base and J 0 bases, leaving 18 bases between the germline ends. Germline values: CDR1 LNHNV, CDR2 YYDKDF (reference sequence). The CDR3 region is CATSRGLSRNYLNTEAFF. For the CDR3, the DNA is TGTGCCACCAGCAGAGGCTTGTCCAGGAATTACTTGAACACTGAAGCTTTCTTT. Full variable domain (rest looked up from reference TRBV15 and TRBJ1-1): DAMVIQNPRYQVTQFGKPVTLSCSQTLNHNVMYWYQQKSSQAPKLLFHYYDKDFNNEADTPDNFQSRRPNTSFCFLDIRSPGLGDTAMYLCATSRGLSRNYLNTEAFFGQGTRLTVV.

This clone was seen many times. This chain's CDR3 is CASSKGKAFDYGEQYF. The CDR3 nucleotides are TGTGCCAGCAGCAAAGGCAAGGCTTTTGACTATGGGGAGCAGTACTTC. The gene calls are TRBV21-1 and TRBJ2-7; the table's D gene call, TRBD2, was not cross checked with the DNA. TRBV21-1 is assigned pseudogene status. The CDR3 spans 16 residues.

The chain uses TRBV9 and TRBJ2-3; 7 bases line up with TRBD2. The V and J ends lost 3 bases and 2 bases, in that order; junction bases with no gene match: 3. Per the germline V gene, CDR1 is SGDLS and CDR2 is YYNGEE. CDR3 length: 14 amino acids. The CDR3: CASSARLATDTQYF. Written as DNA, the CDR3 is TGTGCCAGCAGCGCCAGACTAGCCACAGATACGCAGTATTTT.

Only one count was recorded for this clone. The rearrangement joins TRBV4-2 to TRBJ1-6; D is possibly TRBD1 (6 bases). Per the germline V gene, CDR1 is LGHNA and CDR2 is YNFKEQ. This CDR3 has 13 amino acids. Trimming shortened V by 4 bases and J by 10 bases, and 11 bases separated the two germline ends. CDR3 region: CASSRDILSPLHF. CDR3 bases: TGTGCCAGCAGCCGGGACATACTATCACCCCTCCACTTT.

The chain joins TRBV5-5 to TRBJ1-1; possibly TRBD1 for D (6 bases). Per germline, CDR1 SGHKS and CDR2 YYEKEE (reference sequence). The CDR3 extends over 14 amino acids. V was clipped by 4 bases and J by 3 bases, with 13 bases between them. CDR3 nucleotide sequence: TGTGCCAGCAGCGCGGGGGCCTTTTACACTGAAGCTTTCTTT. Translation: CASSAGAFYTEAFF.

The sample holds one count of this clone. This chain connects TRBV5-1 to TRBJ1-6, with a weak D call TRBD1 (5 bases). Germline-derived CDR1 and CDR2 are SGHRS and YFSETQ. V lost 5 bases to trimming and J lost 7 bases, with 7 bases between them. The length of the CDR3 is 12 residues. The CDR3 loop reads CASSGGNSPLHF. The DNA for the CDR3 is TGCGCCAGCAGTGGGGGGAATTCACCCCTCCACTTT. Full variable domain (outside the CDR3, taken from reference TRBV5-1 and TRBJ1-6): KAGVTQTPRYLIKTRGQQVTLSCSPISGHRSVSWYQQTPGQGLQFLFEYFSETQRNKGNFPGRFSGRQFSNSRSEMNVSTLELGDSALYLCASSGGNSPLHFGNGTRLTVT.

This clone was seen a few times. The chain links TRBV10-1 to TRBJ1-1; D possibly corresponds to TRBD1 (6 bases). CDR1 is WNHNN, CDR2 SYGVQD, per germline (reference sequence). The V and J ends lost 4 bases and 3 bases respectively, with 6 bases between them. This CDR3 contains 12 residues. The DNA for the CDR3 is TGCGCCAGCAGTGGACAGGACACTGAAGCTTTCTTT. Translation gives CASSGQDTEAFF.

The chain recombines TRBV30 with TRBJ2-3; no clear D gene. CDR3 length: 14 amino acids. The germline gives CDR1 GTSNPN, CDR2 SVGIG (reference sequence). V lost 3 bases and J 2 bases, leaving 12 bases between the germline ends. CDR3 DNA: TGTGCCTGGAGAAACGATGCGGTCACAGATACGCAGTATTTT. It codes for CAWRNDAVTDTQYF.

This chain uses TRBV7-9 with TRBJ2-1; 9 nucleotides align to TRBD1. The germline V gene has CDR1 SEHNR and CDR2 FQNEAQ (reference sequence). Unmatched junction bases numbered 12, after V lost 5 bases and J lost 7 bases. CDR3 length: 16 amino acids. CDR3 DNA: TGTGCCAGCAGCCCTCCCACAGGGGGCAGGGGGAATGAGCAGTTCTTC. This translates into CASSPPTGGRGNEQFF. Filled out from reference TRBV7-9 and TRBJ2-1, the complete variable domain reads DTGVSQNPRHKITKRGQNVTFRCDPISEHNRLYWYRQTLGQGPEFLTYFQNEAQLEKSRLLSDRFSAERPKGSFSTLEIQRTEQGDSAMYLCASSPPTGGRGNEQFFGPGTRLTVL.

The rearrangement joins TRBV7-8 to TRBJ1-1; D ambiguous. Germline V gene sequence: CDR1 SGHVS, CDR2 FQNEAQ. This CDR3 region has 15 residues. Trimming pared 2 bases from V and 4 bases from J, leaving 14 bases between. In DNA, the CDR3 is TGTGCCAGCAGCTTAAAATCAGGTGGGAGCACTGAAGCTTTCTTT. It translates to CASSLKSGGSTEAFF.

The chain combines TRBV5-4 with TRBJ2-4, with D perhaps matching TRBD2 (5 bases). Germline loops: CDR1 SGHNT, CDR2 YYREEE (reference sequence). Trimming took 2 bases from V and 6 from J, leaving 12 bases between them. The CDR3 covers 14 residues. In DNA form, the CDR3 reads TGTGCCAGCAGCTTAGGGCAGGACTTAAACATTCAGTACTTC. Its protein product is CASSLGQDLNIQYF.

The chain is built from TRBV7-2 and TRBJ2-5; 7 bases line up with TRBD2. The V and J ends lost 11 bases and 3 bases, in that order; junction bases with no gene match: 0. CDR3 length: 10 residues. Germline V gene data show CDR1 as SGHTA and CDR2 as FQGNSA. This chain's CDR3 is CAGGEETQYF. CDR3 bases: TGTGCCGGGGGGGAAGAGACCCAGTACTTC.

The chain uses TRBV10-3 and TRBJ2-3; 9 bases map to TRBD2. Germline V lookup: CDR1 ENHRY, CDR2 SYGVKD. The CDR3 runs 15 residues. Unmatched junction bases numbered 7, after V lost 7 bases and J lost 2 bases. The CDR3 DNA follows: TGTGCCATCAAGGCTAGCGGGGATTCCACAGATACGCAGTATTTT. Translating gives CAIKASGDSTDTQYF.

The rearrangement links TRBV7-2 to TRBJ1-1, with D maybe TRBD1 (5 bases). With 6 bases removed from V and 7 bases from J, the gap between germline ends came to 18 bases. This CDR3 comprises 14 residues. Germline V gene lookup returns CDR1 SGHTA and CDR2 FQGNSA. Here the CDR3 DNA reads TGTGCCAGCAGTCTAGTGGGTTTCGGGGGTGAAGCTTTCTTT. Protein product: CASSLVGFGGEAFF.

The chain is built from TRBV2 and TRBJ2-3; 9 nucleotides match TRBD2. The CDR3 sequence is 16 residues long. V shed 6 bases, J shed 2 bases, and the junction held 9 bases outside the gene matches. Germline assignment: CDR1 SNHLY and CDR2 FYNNEI. The CDR3 reads CASRNPGLAITDTQYF. The CDR3 coding sequence is TGTGCCAGCAGGAACCCCGGACTAGCGATCACAGATACGCAGTATTTT.

The chain couples TRBV23-1 to TRBJ1-5; tentatively, D is TRBD1 (5 bases). TRBV23-1 belongs to the ORF category, with a function that is uncertain. This CDR3 has 15 amino acids. Trimming stripped 0 bases from V and 7 bases from J, with 13 bases between. Here the CDR3 reads CASSQSGGEGQPQHF. CDR3 DNA sequence: TGCGCCAGCAGTCAATCGGGAGGGGAGGGGCAGCCCCAGCATTTT.

The rearrangement joins TRBV11-3 to TRBJ2-1, with TRBD1 identical over 8 bases. The CDR3 consists of 15 residues. V trimming: 4 bases; J trimming: 4 bases; junction bases outside the gene matches: 6. Germline V gene data show CDR1 as SGHNT and CDR2 as YENEEA. The CDR3 nucleotides are TGTGCCAGCAGCTCAGGACAGGGTGGATACAATGAGCAGTTCTTC. The encoded protein is CASSSGQGGYNEQFF.

The chain links TRBV19 to TRBJ2-3; 12 bases match TRBD2. The CDR3 extends over 18 amino acids. With 2 bases clipped from V and 7 bases from J, the junction kept 13 bases outside the gene matches. Germline V gene sequence: CDR1 LNHDA, CDR2 SQIVND (reference sequence). The CDR3 protein is CASSITPLLAGGPNTQYF. The CDR3 nucleotides are TGTGCCAGTAGTATAACCCCCCTACTAGCGGGGGGCCCGAATACGCAGTATTTT.

V is TRBV5-1 and J is TRBJ2-7; TRBD1 agrees at 8 bases. Trimming removed 4 bases from V and 5 bases from J; junction bases left unmatched: 17. CDR3 length: 17 amino acids. Germline V lookup: CDR1 SGHRS, CDR2 YFSETQ. The CDR3 region has the DNA TGCGCCAGCAGCGCCCGGGACAACCGAGCAGGGGGCAACGAGCAGTACTTC. Translating it yields CASSARDNRAGGNEQYF.

This CDR3 reads CATSDPAGDDGYTF. The CDR3 nucleotides are TGTGCCACCAGTGATCCTGCGGGGGACGATGGCTACACCTTC. This sequence joins TRBV24-1 and TRBJ1-2; the D gene is possibly TRBD1 (5 bases). CDR1 and CDR2 (germline): KGHDR, SFDVKD. The CDR3 covers 14 residues. V lost 3 bases, J lost 6 bases, and 13 bases lay in between.

This clone was seen a single time. This chain uses TRBV11-3 with TRBJ1-1; possibly TRBD1 for D (6 bases). Deletions cut 4 bases from V and 5 bases from J, with 14 bases between. The CDR3 has 14 amino acids. CDR1 and CDR2 (germline): SGHNT, YENEEA. DNA for the CDR3: TGTGCCAGCAGCTCACAGGGAAAGGCGACTGAAGCTTTCTTT. Protein sequence: CASSSQGKATEAFF.

This clone was observed a single time. The chain combines TRBV6-2 or TRBV6-3 with TRBJ2-4; 7 bases agree with TRBD2. V lost 6 bases and J lost 3; bases outside the gene matches: 11. CDR1 and CDR2 from the germline V gene are MNHEY and SVGEGT. The CDR3 consists of 16 residues. This chain's CDR3 is CASSSRGIGYKNIQYF. The CDR3, as DNA: TGTGCCAGCAGCTCGCGGGGGATTGGGTACAAAAACATTCAGTACTTC.

This rearrangement joins TRBV19 to TRBJ2-1, with 12 positions matching TRBD2. V trimming: 4 bases; J trimming: 4 bases; junction bases outside the gene matches: 2. CDR3 length: 15 residues. Per germline, CDR1 LNHDA and CDR2 SQIVND (reference sequence). The CDR3 loop is CASSRGLAGYNEQFF. In nucleotides, the CDR3 is TGTGCCAGTAGTAGGGGACTAGCGGGTTACAATGAGCAGTTCTTC. Full variable domain (remainder filled in from reference TRBV19 and TRBJ2-1): DGGITQSPKYLFRKEGQNVTLSCEQNLNHDAMYWYRQDPGQGLRLIYYSQIVNDFQKGDIAEGYSVSREKKESFPLTVTSAQKNPTAFYLCASSRGLAGYNEQFFGPGTRLTVL.

The chain is built from TRBV11-2 and TRBJ2-5; 11 nucleotides line up with TRBD2. CDR1 SGHAT and CDR2 FQNNGV come from the germline V gene. The CDR3 has 17 residues. V shed 1 base and J 5 bases; nucleotides not matched to a gene: 9. The CDR3 DNA sequence: TGTGCCAGCAGCTTAGGGTTAGCGGGGGGGCTGGACGAGACCCAGTACTTC. Translation: CASSLGLAGGLDETQYF.

A word on this clone: A read error may account for a junction end that differs from germline. The chain is built from TRBV2 and TRBJ2-6; possible D gene TRBD1, 5 bases. The CDR3 loop spans 14 amino acids. The germline gives CDR1 SNHLY, CDR2 FYNNEI. For the CDR3, the DNA is TGTGCCTGCAGGGCCAGCTCTGGGGCCAACGTCCTGACTTTC. This encodes CACRASSGANVLTF. Combining the CDR3 with reference TRBV2 and TRBJ2-6 gives the whole variable domain EPEVTQTPSHQVTQMGQEVILRCVPISNHLYFYWYRQILGQKVEFLVSFYNNEISEKSEIFDDQFSVERPDGSNFTLKIRSTKLEDSAMYFCACRASSGANVLTFGAGSRLTVL.